This TCR beta chain came from a study of OX40 agonist ivuxolimab in advanced cancers. As for the study in general: Patients assigned to dose escalation were diagnosed with hepatocellular carcinoma, melanoma, renal cell or head and neck cancer. Prior anti-PD-1, anti-PD-L1 or anti-CTLA-4 therapy was allowed; around 40% had some. Among those enrolled, mean age was about 58 years (range 23 to 79) and 75% to 85% were male. Study-level points and caveats: Patients who responded partially at 0.1-3.0 mg/kg showed clonal expansion ranking among the lowest.

Profiled with immunoSEQ multiplex PCR; TCRdb holds only in-frame clones, not every one. Of around 90,000 clones listed, approximately 87% are singletons. As concerns this clone: Its antigen is unidentified.

V was clipped by 7 bases and J by 4 bases; unmatched bases: 14. Germline CDR1 SGHTA, CDR2 FQGNSA. The CDR3 loop spans 16 amino acids. The chain couples TRBV7-2 to TRBJ1-1, with 8 positions matching TRBD1. The TCR was taken from an adult with an advanced solid tumor such as melanoma, head and neck, liver or kidney cancer. The material was CD4+ or CD8+ T cells sorted from blood, obtained in a trial of the OX40 agonist ivuxolimab. The CDR3 loop reads CASTRGRGLEGTEAFF. CDR3 in DNA: TGTGCCAGCACGCGTGGCAGGGGGCTGGAGGGCACTGAAGCTTTCTTT.